A selection of T cell receptor beta chains follows, all from one sample in a study of follicular helper T cells after annual influenza vaccination. Profiling relied on immunoSEQ multiplex PCR, and the TCRdb table lists in-frame clones only, not all of them. Among approximately 11,000 clones listed, more than 65% were seen once. The sample was CXCR5- memory CD4+ T cells sorted from blood, taken on the day of influenza vaccination. The receptor source for this set is an adult who received the influenza vaccine. Both conserved end residues are part of each CDR3. D genes are given only for firm matches. Clone size is stated in some rows and not others, as once, few, many or a class when expanded.

TRBJ2-2 TRBV6-5 TRBD1 NA CASRPTGGNTGELFF TGTGCCAGCAGACCGACAGGGGGCAACACCGGGGAGCTGTTTTTT
TRBJ2-4 TRBV4-2 TRBD2 NA CASSQDPGGAYSGKNIQYF TGTGCCAGCAGCCAAGATCCCGGGGGGGCCTATTCGGGCAAAAACATTCAGTACTTC
TRBJ2-2 TRBV5-1 NA once CASSLEGVDTGELFF TGCGCCAGCAGCCTGGAGGGTGTAGACACCGGGGAGCTGTTTTTT
TRBJ2-5 TRBV6-4 TRBD2 NA CASRAGRRETQYF TGTGCCAGCAGGGCCGGGAGGAGGGAGACCCAGTACTTC
TRBJ2-5 TRBV18 NA once CASSPGGGETQYF TGTGCCAGCTCACCAGGGGGCGGAGAGACCCAGTACTTC
TRBJ1-1 TRBV18 NA NA CASLREVGLTEAFF TGTGCCAGCCTCAGGGAGGTGGGATTAACTGAAGCTTTCTTT
TRBJ2-1 TRBV28 NA NA CATWGSSSYNEQFF TGTGCCACTTGGGGGTCCAGCTCCTACAATGAGCAGTTCTTC
TRBJ1-2 TRBV19 TRBD1 NA CASSIDRAMGNYGYTF TGTGCCAGTAGTATCGACAGGGCCATGGGTAACTATGGCTACACCTTC
TRBJ2-1 TRBV11-2 NA NA CASSLGQAWDEQFF TGTGCCAGCAGCTTGGGGCAAGCCTGGGATGAGCAGTTCTTC
TRBJ2-7 TRBV7-2 NA NA CASSGRTGGIYEQYF TGTGCCAGCAGCGGGAGGACAGGAGGGATCTACGAGCAGTACTTC
TRBJ1-6 TRBV6-5 NA NA CATKRGGNSPLHF TGTGCCACCAAAAGGGGTGGTAATTCACCCCTCCACTTT
TRBJ2-1 TRBV7-7 NA NA CASSSKTGSSYNEQFF TGTGCTAGCAGCTCCAAAACAGGCAGCTCCTACAATGAGCAGTTCTTC
TRBJ2-1 TRBV5-1 NA NA CASSATGLSMGEQFF TGCGCCAGCAGCGCCACGGGACTTTCGATGGGCGAGCAGTTCTTC
TRBJ2-6 TRBV5-1 NA NA CASSLESVGANVLTF TGCGCCAGCAGCTTGGAGAGTGTAGGGGCCAACGTCCTGACTTTC
TRBJ2-3 TRBV11-2 TRBD2 NA CASSPPTGTTMGTDTQYF TGTGCCAGCAGCCCCCCTACTGGGACTACCATGGGGACAGATACGCAGTATTTT
TRBJ1-5 TRBV2 NA NA CASSFSPTRQPQHF TGTGCCAGCAGTTTCTCGCCGACACGCCAGCCCCAGCATTTT
TRBJ2-2 TRBV18 TRBD1 NA CASSSVTGGTGELFF TGTGCCAGCTCATCCGTTACAGGGGGCACCGGGGAGCTGTTTTTT
TRBJ1-6 TRBV18 NA NA CASSRDGSPLHF TGTGCCAGCTCACGAGACGGTTCACCCCTCCACTTT
TRBJ1-1 TRBV28 NA NA CASRTTMAEAFF TGTGCCAGCAGAACTACTATGGCTGAAGCTTTCTTT
TRBJ2-5 TRBV28 NA NA CASSYSRLGTETQYF TGTGCCAGCAGCTACAGCCGTCTAGGAACAGAGACCCAGTACTTC
TRBJ1-1 TRBV4-2 NA once CASSQDNGAQDTEAFF TGTGCCAGCAGCCAAGATAACGGGGCACAGGACACTGAAGCTTTCTTT
TRBJ1-1 TRBV7-8 NA NA CASSLNEGVGTEAFF TGTGCCAGCAGCTTAAATGAGGGGGTAGGCACTGAAGCTTTCTTT
TRBJ2-7 TRBV10-1 NA NA CASTVTPLGPFF TGCGCCAGCACCGTTACTCCCTTGGGACCTTTCTTC
TRBJ2-7 TRBV28 TRBD1 NA CASRGTGIYEQYF TGTGCCAGCAGGGGGACAGGTATCTACGAGCAGTACTTC
TRBJ1-2 TRBV6-6 TRBD1 NA CASRETGNHGYTF TGTGCCAGCAGGGAGACAGGGAATCATGGCTACACCTTC
TRBJ2-4 TRBV19 TRBD2 NA CASSKRLAGGVDIQYF TGTGCCAGTAGTAAAAGACTAGCGGGAGGGGTTGACATTCAGTACTTC
TRBJ1-1 TRBV5-8 NA NA CASTRGQMPVGGTEAFF TGTGCCAGCACCCGGGGGCAGATGCCCGTGGGGGGCACTGAAGCTTTCTTT
TRBJ2-6 TRBV7-8 TRBD1 NA CASSLPTGSPGANVLTF TGTGCCAGCAGCTTACCGACAGGGTCTCCTGGGGCCAACGTCCTGACTTTC
TRBJ1-1 TRBV7-8 NA NA CASSPRGPTEAFF TGTGCCAGCAGCCCCCGGGGTCCCACTGAAGCTTTCTTT
TRBJ2-7 TRBV28 NA NA CASTPPGTLSEQYF TGTGCCAGCACCCCCCCGGGGACGCTTAGCGAGCAGTACTTC
TRBJ1-2 TRBV6-5 TRBD1 NA CASSRTGEGYTF TGTGCCAGCAGTCGGACAGGGGAAGGCTACACCTTC
TRBJ1-5 TRBV19 NA NA CASSNGYSNQPQHF TGTGCCAGTAGTAATGGGTATAGCAATCAGCCCCAGCATTTT
TRBJ2-3 TRBV7-9 NA NA CASSTNQGDTQYF TGTGCCAGCAGCACCAACCAGGGGGATACGCAGTATTTT
TRBJ2-2 TRBV19 TRBD2 NA CASGRVQLAAHTGELFF TGTGCCAGCGGCCGCGTCCAACTAGCGGCGCACACCGGGGAGCTGTTTTTT
TRBJ2-5 TRBV28 TRBD2 NA CASSSGEKETQYF TGTGCCAGCAGTAGCGGGGAGAAAGAGACCCAGTACTTC
TRBJ1-5 TRBV27 NA few CASGTRDQPQHF TGTGCCAGCGGGACACGGGATCAGCCCCAGCATTTT
TRBJ2-7 TRBV27 TRBD2 NA CASRTGTSGVYEQYF TGTGCCAGCAGAACCGGGACTAGCGGGGTCTACGAGCAGTACTTC
TRBJ1-1 TRBV25-1 TRBD1 NA CASTQGGSTNTEAFF TGTGCCAGCACCCAGGGGGGGTCGACGAACACTGAAGCTTTCTTT
TRBJ2-1 TRBV5-4 TRBD1 few CASSPRQGGNNEQFF TGTGCCAGCAGCCCGCGACAGGGGGGCAACAATGAGCAGTTCTTC
TRBJ2-3 TRBV5-4 TRBD2 NA CASSWTSGGDTQYF TGTGCCAGCAGCTGGACTAGCGGGGGTGATACGCAGTATTTT
TRBJ1-6 TRBV25-1 NA NA CASSDSGMEGYNSPLHF TGTGCCAGCAGTGATAGCGGCATGGAGGGCTATAATTCACCCCTCCACTTT
TRBJ2-1 TRBV7-2 TRBD2 NA CASSLDGSGGAGEQFF TGTGCCAGCAGCTTAGATGGGAGCGGGGGGGCTGGTGAGCAGTTCTTC
TRBJ2-3 TRBV2 TRBD2 NA CASSTRAGGSGTDTQYF TGTGCCAGCAGCACGCGGGCGGGGGGCTCGGGCACAGATACGCAGTATTTT
TRBJ1-2 TRBV6-5 NA NA CASSYSTQSLYGYTF TGTGCCAGCAGTTACTCTACCCAGTCTCTCTATGGCTACACCTTC
TRBJ2-1 TRBV19 TRBD1 NA CASSLWTGGNNEQFF TGTGCCAGTAGCTTGTGGACAGGCGGTAACAATGAGCAGTTCTTC
TRBJ2-2 TRBV6-5 NA NA CASSSGPTTGELFF TGTGCCAGCAGTTCCGGGCCTACCACCGGGGAGCTGTTTTTT
TRBJ1-1 TRBV9 NA NA CASSVDLRTEAFF TGTGCCAGCAGCGTAGATCTGAGAACTGAAGCTTTCTTT
TRBJ2-6 TRBV19 NA few CASTQSSGANVLTF TGTGCCAGTACTCAGAGCTCTGGGGCCAACGTCCTGACTTTC
TRBJ2-3 TRBV7-2 NA NA CASSLLRDTQYF TGTGCCAGCAGCCTCCTACGAGATACGCAGTATTTT
TRBJ2-5 TRBV5-1 TRBD2 NA CASSLGVAGALETQYF TGCGCCAGCAGCCTCGGGGTAGCGGGGGCGTTAGAGACCCAGTACTTC
TRBJ2-2 TRBV6-5 TRBD1 NA CASSGTGYTGELFF TGTGCCAGTTCCGGGACAGGGTACACCGGGGAGCTGTTTTTT
TRBJ1-1 TRBV7-2 TRBD1 NA CASSGFTGTVFSGAEAFF TGTGCCAGCAGCGGTTTCACCGGGACAGTATTCTCTGGGGCAGAAGCTTTCTTT
TRBJ1-6 TRBV30 TRBD1 NA CAWSPPSLTGGGSPLHF TGTGCCTGGAGTCCCCCCTCGTTGACAGGGGGAGGTTCACCCCTCCACTTT
TRBJ1-4 TRBV30 TRBD1 NA CAWSQQGSRKPNEKLFF TGTGCCTGGAGTCAACAGGGGTCAAGGAAACCTAATGAAAAACTGTTTTTT
TRBJ2-3 TRBV9 NA NA CASSVGTHSTDTQYF TGTGCCAGCAGCGTAGGCACACACTCCACAGATACGCAGTATTTT
TRBJ2-6 TRBV18 TRBD1 NA CASSPPGQGAGANVLTF TGTGCCAGCTCACCACCGGGACAGGGGGCTGGGGCCAACGTCCTGACTTTC
TRBJ2-5 TRBV28 TRBD2 NA CASSPVASGGDRETQYF TGTGCCAGCAGTCCCGTTGCTTCGGGGGGGGATAGGGAGACCCAGTACTTC
TRBJ2-2 TRBV28 TRBD2 NA CASQRRGLAGATSNTGELFF TGTGCCAGTCAACGGCGGGGACTAGCGGGCGCTACCTCGAACACCGGGGAGCTGTTTTTT
TRBJ1-2 TRBV30 NA NA CACYNQGSGYTF TGTGCCTGTTACAATCAGGGGTCTGGCTACACCTTC